The 26 T cell receptor beta chains below come from one sample, sequenced in a study of a mutant IDH1 vaccine in newly diagnosed glioma. Some clones are missing from TCRdb's copy, which holds only in-frame ones; the method was immunoSEQ multiplex PCR. The table lists approximately 60,000 clones, about 81% of them singletons. What these receptors recognize is not known. Stated time point: week 23, last vaccination. Each dose of the vaccine consisted of 300 ug of mutant IDH1 20-mer peptide, with topical imiquimod. Material: PBMCs, obtained from a glioma patient whose treatment included an IDH1 peptide vaccine. The receptors shown here come from a woman aged 40 to 49 with glioma. Some clones in this sample may be carry-over from other donors' samples.

The chain carries TRBV19 and TRBJ1-1; 12 bases align to TRBD1. The V segment lost 7 bases and the J segment 4 bases; nucleotides outside the gene matches: 4. CDR1 and CDR2 (germline): LNHDA, SQIVND (reference sequence). The CDR3 is 14 amino acids. The CDR3 DNA reads as TGTGCCAGTACCGGGACAGGGGGCCGCACTGAAGCTTTCTTT. Amino acids: CASTGTGGRTEAFF.

J is TRBJ1-5 and V is TRBV6-6, with D perhaps TRBD1 (5 bases). With 2 bases removed from V and 4 bases from J, the gap between germline ends came to 15 bases. Germline CDR1 MNHNY, CDR2 SVGAGI (reference sequence). This CDR3 has 16 residues. This CDR3 is CASSYGSRALNQPQHF. CDR3 DNA: TGTGCCAGCAGTTACGGGTCCAGGGCGCTGAATCAGCCCCAGCATTTT.

The V gene is TRBV9, the J gene TRBJ1-1, with D perhaps matching TRBD1 (5 bases). The ends were cut back, 0 bases at V and 0 bases at J, with 18 bases in the middle. Per germline, CDR1 SGDLS and CDR2 YYNGEE. There are 18 residues in the CDR3. The CDR3 protein is CASSVDSGTGLMNTEAFF. CDR3 nucleotides: TGTGCCAGCAGCGTAGACTCGGGTACGGGGCTTATGAACACTGAAGCTTTCTTT.

J is TRBJ1-1 and V is TRBV18; D possibly corresponds to TRBD1 (6 bases). The CDR3 runs to 15 residues. Trimming pared 2 bases from V and 1 base from J, leaving 11 bases between. CDR1 and CDR2 (germline): KGHSH, LQKENI. The CDR3 DNA reads as TGTGCCAGCTCACCATATGCAGGGGCGAACACTGAAGCTTTCTTT. Protein product: CASSPYAGANTEAFF.

The V call is TRBV19, the J call TRBJ1-2; 7 positions match TRBD1. V shed 0 bases, J shed 7 bases, and the junction held 2 bases outside the gene matches. The CDR3 covers 13 residues. Germline CDR1 is LNHDA and CDR2 is SQIVND (reference sequence). DNA of the CDR3: TGTGCCAGTAGTATAGAAGGGGGCGGTGGCTACACCTTC. Translation gives CASSIEGGGGYTF.

The V call is TRBV6-1, the J call TRBJ1-2; D perhaps matches TRBD1 (5 bases). The CDR3 has 12 residues. Germline values: CDR1 MNHNS, CDR2 SASEGT. The germline V and J ends were trimmed by 6 bases and 7 bases, with 12 bases remaining between them. The CDR3 sequence: CASRKGQGGYTF. In nucleotides, the CDR3 is TGTGCCAGCAGGAAGGGGCAGGGTGGCTACACCTTC.

The V gene is TRBV19, the J gene TRBJ2-7; D is possibly TRBD1 or TRBD2 (6 bases each). Germline loops: CDR1 LNHDA, CDR2 SQIVND (reference sequence). Trimming removed 5 bases at V and 5 bases at J, with 16 bases between. The length of the CDR3 is 14 residues. The CDR3 nucleotides are TGTGCCAGTAGTTCGGAGGGGGAGTGGAACGAGCAGTACTTC. Translating it yields CASSSEGEWNEQYF.

The V call is TRBV6-4, the J call TRBJ2-7; 9 nucleotides agree with TRBD1. This CDR3 has 17 amino acids. Per the germline V gene, CDR1 is MRHNA and CDR2 is SNTAGT. With V trimmed by 6 bases and J by 5 bases, 17 bases remained unmatched. CDR3 nucleotide sequence: TGTGCCAGCAGAAAGCCCCAAAAACAGGGGGCTTGGGACGAGCAGTACTTC. It translates to CASRKPQKQGAWDEQYF.

The chain carries TRBV4-3 and TRBJ2-3, with D hard to call. Germline V gives CDR1 LGHNA, CDR2 YSLEER. This CDR3 spans 14 amino acids. V lost 0 bases and J lost 9, with 13 bases in between. CDR3 in DNA: TGCGCCAGCAGCCAAGAGTCCTCCGGGCCGACGCAGTATTTT. Protein: CASSQESSGPTQYF.

This chain uses TRBV6-5 with TRBJ1-6, with 8 bases that match TRBD1. After removal of 5 bases from V and 6 bases from J, the junction contained 6 bases not matched to a gene. CDR3 size: 15 residues. Per the germline V gene, CDR1 is MNHEY and CDR2 is SVGAGI. CDR3 sequence reads: CASSPQDRVNSPLHF. CDR3 DNA sequence: TGTGCCAGCAGTCCCCAGGACAGGGTTAATTCACCCCTCCACTTT.

The chain has TRBV15 and TRBJ1-6; D not resolved. The CDR3 totals 16 residues. Germline assignment: CDR1 LNHNV and CDR2 YYDKDF (reference sequence). Trimming removed 0 bases from V and 6 bases from J, with 12 bases in between. The CDR3 sequence is CATSRDGWGSNSPLHF. The CDR3 region has the DNA TGTGCCACCAGCAGAGATGGGTGGGGAAGTAATTCACCCCTCCACTTT.

The chain employs TRBV5-4 and TRBJ1-1, with 11 bases that match TRBD1. Trimming removed 4 bases from V and 2 bases from J; junction bases left unmatched: 7. From germline, CDR1 is SGHNT and CDR2 YYREEE (reference sequence). CDR3 size: 16 residues. For the CDR3, the DNA is TGTGCCAGCAGCCGAGGACAGGGGGCCCTAAACACTGAAGCTTTCTTT. It codes for CASSRGQGALNTEAFF.

V and J are TRBV7-2 and TRBJ2-7; D not certain. Germline V gene sequence: CDR1 SGHTA, CDR2 FQGNSA. Trimming took off 2 bases at V and 3 bases at J, with 5 bases between the two ends. This CDR3 comprises 12 residues. The CDR3 loop is CASSLLGYEQYF. CDR3 nucleotides: TGTGCCAGCAGCTTATTGGGCTACGAGCAGTACTTC.

V gene TRBV7-2 combines with J gene TRBJ2-3; weak D call: TRBD2 (5 bases). The CDR3 extends over 15 amino acids. V lost 1 base, J lost 1 base, and 9 bases lay in between. The germline V gene encodes CDR1 SGHTA and CDR2 FQGNSA. In nucleotides, the CDR3 is TGTGCCAGCAGCTTAGGGTGGGGAGGCACAGATACGCAGTATTTT. Its protein product is CASSLGWGGTDTQYF.

The chain links TRBV2 to TRBJ1-3, with 10 bases fitting TRBD1. The CDR3 extends over 14 amino acids. CDR1 and CDR2 from the germline V gene are SNHLY and FYNNEI. The trim removed 6 bases at V and 4 bases at J, leaving 3 bases unmatched. The CDR3 here is CASRRTGGGNTIYF. CDR3 nucleotide sequence: TGTGCCAGCAGGAGGACAGGGGGAGGAAACACCATATATTTT. The full variable domain, its missing parts supplied by reference TRBV2 and TRBJ1-3, is EPEVTQTPSHQVTQMGQEVILRCVPISNHLYFYWYRQILGQKVEFLVSFYNNEISEKSEIFDDQFSVERPDGSNFTLKIRSTKLEDSAMYFCASRRTGGGNTIYFGEGSWLTVV.

Only one count was recorded for this clone. The chain couples TRBV6-5 to TRBJ1-3, with no clear D. Trimming stripped 11 bases from V and 2 bases from J, with 13 bases between. CDR1 and CDR2 (germline): MNHEY, SVGAGI. The CDR3 extends over 13 amino acids. The CDR3 loop is CAGKAGAGNTIYF. Written as DNA, the CDR3 is TGTGCCGGCAAAGCCGGTGCTGGAAACACCATATATTTT.

This clone came up a few times. The chain combines TRBV7-2 with TRBJ2-2; weak D call: TRBD2 (5 bases). The V and J ends lost 1 base and 5 bases respectively, with 11 bases between them. CDR1 and CDR2 (germline): SGHTA, FQGNSA. The CDR3 runs to 15 residues. As DNA, the CDR3 is TGTGCCAGCAGCTTAGGGTCAAGCGGAACCGGGGAGCTGTTTTTT. It codes for CASSLGSSGTGELFF.

This chain joins TRBV5-1 and TRBJ1-1; 8 bases are a match to TRBD1. Losses at the gene ends were 4 bases for V and 2 bases for J; bases not matched to a gene: 4. The CDR3 runs to 14 residues. CDR1 and CDR2 (germline): SGHRS, YFSETQ. The CDR3 DNA follows: TGCGCCAGCAGCACCACAGGGGGTAACACTGAAGCTTTCTTT. This gives the protein CASSTTGGNTEAFF.

The chain couples TRBV9 to TRBJ1-3, with D possibly matching TRBD1 (5 bases). Trimming took off 9 bases at V and 7 bases at J, with 23 bases between the two ends. Germline V lookup: CDR1 SGDLS, CDR2 YYNGEE. This CDR3 comprises 15 residues. Here the CDR3 reads CATSMGPGQSNTIYF. The CDR3 DNA is TGTGCCACCTCTATGGGGCCAGGGCAAAGCAACACCATATATTTT. Drawing the rest from reference TRBV9 and TRBJ1-3, the complete variable domain is DSGVTQTPKHLITATGQRVTLRCSPRSGDLSVYWYQQSLDQGLQFLIQYYNGEERAKGNILERFSAQQFPDLHSELNLSSLELGDSALYFCATSMGPGQSNTIYFGEGSWLTVV.

V usage is TRBV27 and J usage is TRBJ1-2; D is perhaps TRBD1 (5 bases). The CDR3 consists of 14 residues. Trimming stripped 5 bases from V and 8 bases from J, with 18 bases between. Per the germline V gene, CDR1 is MNHEY and CDR2 is SMNVEV (reference sequence). Here the CDR3 reads CASSHRRLAGGYTF. The CDR3, as DNA: TGTGCCAGCAGTCACAGGAGGCTTGCTGGGGGCTACACCTTC.

This chain links TRBV9 with TRBJ1-5; perhaps TRBD1 as D (5 bases). With 3 bases removed from V and 0 bases from J, the gap between germline ends came to 10 bases. Germline CDR1 SGDLS, CDR2 YYNGEE. This CDR3 region has 15 residues. The chain's CDR3 is CASSERGISNQPQHF. The CDR3 DNA reads TGTGCCAGCAGCGAAAGGGGCATTAGCAATCAGCCCCAGCATTTT.

V gene TRBV9 combines with J gene TRBJ2-6; maybe TRBD1 (5 bases). The CDR3 is 16 residues long. V lost 0 bases and J 8 bases, leaving 15 bases between the germline ends. Germline CDR1 is SGDLS and CDR2 is YYNGEE. In DNA form, the CDR3 reads TGTGCCAGCAGCGTAGGGGGTAGGGGTGGAACCAACGTCCTGACTTTC. The encoded protein is CASSVGGRGGTNVLTF.

The chain joins TRBV6-6 to TRBJ2-1, with a tentative D call TRBD2 (5 bases). Germline CDR1 is MNHNY and CDR2 is SVGAGI (reference sequence). Trimming removed 6 bases from V and 0 bases from J, with 6 bases in between. CDR3 length: 13 amino acids. Here the CDR3 DNA reads TGTGCCAGCAGCCGGGACTCCTACAATGAGCAGTTCTTC. It encodes CASSRDSYNEQFF.

The chain joins TRBV6-5 to TRBJ2-7, with D possibly matching TRBD1 (7 bases). Trimming shortened V by 10 bases and J by 0 bases, and 19 bases separated the two germline ends. This CDR3 has 15 residues. The germline gives CDR1 MNHEY, CDR2 SVGAGI. The CDR3 protein is CATRGRRGPSYEQYF. The CDR3 DNA is TGTGCCACCCGGGGTAGGAGGGGGCCCTCCTACGAGCAGTACTTC.

The table lists this clone with a count of one. The V gene is TRBV10-3, the J gene TRBJ2-7, with D unclear. The germline V gene has CDR1 ENHRY and CDR2 SYGVKD. Trimming cost V 0 bases and J 12 bases, with 12 bases left between them. The CDR3 length is 12 residues. The CDR3 region has the DNA TGTGCCATCAGTGAGTCGCAGGCAACGTCGTACTTC. Translated: CAISESQATSYF.

The chain recombines TRBV6-5 with TRBJ1-1, with D perhaps matching TRBD1 (5 bases). The CDR3 length is 13 residues. CDR1 is MNHEY, CDR2 SVGAGI, per germline. V lost 2 bases and J 7 bases, leaving 11 bases between the germline ends. CDR3 DNA sequence: TGTGCCAGCAGTTACCGGGGGACGGATGAAGCTTTCTTT. This sequence encodes CASSYRGTDEAFF.